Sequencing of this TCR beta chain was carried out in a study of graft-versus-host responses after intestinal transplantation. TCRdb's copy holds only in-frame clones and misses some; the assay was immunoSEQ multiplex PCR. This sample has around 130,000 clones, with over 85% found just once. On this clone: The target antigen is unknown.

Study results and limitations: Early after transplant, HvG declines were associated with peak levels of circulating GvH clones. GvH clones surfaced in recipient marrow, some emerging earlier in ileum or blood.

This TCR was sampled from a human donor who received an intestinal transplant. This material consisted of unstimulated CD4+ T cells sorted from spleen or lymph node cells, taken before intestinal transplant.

CDR3 in amino acids: CASSGLGDPVNEQFF. The CDR3 nucleotides are TGCGCCAGCAGTGGGTTGGGGGACCCGGTGAATGAGCAGTTCTTC. The J gene is TRBJ2-1, the V gene TRBV10-2, with D possibly being TRBD1 or TRBD2 (5 bases each). Germline values: CDR1 WSHSY, CDR2 SAAADI. The CDR3 extends over 15 amino acids. Deletions cut 4 bases from V and 7 bases from J, with 17 bases between.